These 9 T cell receptor beta chains share one sample of origin, sequenced in a study of cytomegalovirus exposure and HLA in healthy donors. With 60 Vbeta and 13 Jbeta primers, the PCR was carried out. Assay used: immunoSEQ multiplex PCR; TCRdb lists only in-frame clones, some missing. Counted here are under 130,000 clones, about 71% occurring once; the ten biggest clones make up less than 3.5%. The source material was PBMCs. The origin of the receptors is a woman between 45 and 60 years old in good health and CMV-seronegative.

This clone was seen only a few times. The chain has TRBV19 and TRBJ2-7, with 8 bases lining up with TRBD2. Trimming at V came to 3 bases and at J to 3 bases, leaving 13 bases not matched to a gene. The CDR3 totals 17 residues. The V gene's germline CDR1 is LNHDA and CDR2 SQIVND (reference sequence). The CDR3 bases are TGTGCCAGTAGTATGTGGGGCGCGGGTAGCGGGGACTACGAGCAGTACTTC. The encoded protein is CASSMWGAGSGDYEQYF.

This sequence joins TRBV7-3 and TRBJ1-5; TRBD1 matches at 12 bases. Germline assignment: CDR1 SGHTA and CDR2 FQGTGA. The CDR3 consists of 19 residues. The ends lost 5 bases at V and 2 bases at J; junction bases unmatched: 13. This CDR3 is CASSPKGGQGALGNQPQHF. CDR3 nucleotide sequence: TGTGCCAGCAGCCCAAAGGGGGGACAGGGGGCGCTGGGCAATCAGCCCCAGCATTTT. The complete variable domain, with remaining parts taken from reference TRBV7-3 and TRBJ1-5, reads GAGVSQTPSNKVTEKGKYVELRCDPISGHTALYWYRQSLGQGPEFLIYFQGTGAADDSGLPNDRFFAVRPEGSVSTLKIQRTERGDSAVYLCASSPKGGQGALGNQPQHFGDGTRLSIL.

This chain links TRBV5-8 with TRBJ1-2, with D hard to call. The CDR3 is 13 amino acids. The germline V gene encodes CDR1 SGHTS and CDR2 YDEGEE. V was cut by 5 bases and J by 4 bases, with 12 bases left in between. The CDR3: CASSKEPTYGYTF. CDR3 nucleotide sequence: TGTGCCAGCAGTAAGGAGCCGACCTATGGCTACACCTTC.

This chain links TRBV6-5 with TRBJ2-1; 13 nucleotides agree with TRBD2. This CDR3 comprises 15 residues. Germline trimming cut 5 bases from V and 8 bases from J; bases unmatched to any gene: 6. In germline, CDR1 is MNHEY, CDR2 SVGAGI. The CDR3 DNA reads as TGTGCCAGCAGTCGGACTAGCGGGAGTCGGGATGAGCAGTTCTTC. Translating gives CASSRTSGSRDEQFF.

This clone was picked up one time. The rearrangement links TRBV5-1 to TRBJ1-6; tentative D call: TRBD1 (6 bases). The CDR3 is made up of 15 amino acids. V lost 2 bases and J 5 bases, leaving 11 bases between the germline ends. Germline V gene lookup returns CDR1 SGHRS and CDR2 YFSETQ. This CDR3 reads CASSLQGANNSPLHF. The DNA for the CDR3 is TGCGCCAGCAGCTTACAGGGTGCAAATAATTCACCCCTCCACTTT.

The chain links TRBV5-4 to TRBJ1-2; D gene unclear. CDR1 is SGHNT, CDR2 YYREEE, per germline (reference sequence). V lost 3 bases to trimming and J lost 8 bases, with 14 bases between them. The CDR3 runs to 13 residues. CDR3 coding DNA: TGTGCCAGCAGCTCTATCCCATCACAGGGCTACACCTTC. The encoded protein is CASSSIPSQGYTF.

V and J are TRBV6-5 and TRBJ1-4, with D unclear. The CDR3 sequence is 13 residues long. Germline V CDR1 and CDR2: MNHEY, SVGAGI. Trimming stripped 5 bases from V and 3 bases from J, with 7 bases between. The CDR3 DNA is TGTGCCAGCAGTGCGTTGGCTAATGAAAAACTGTTTTTT. It translates to CASSALANEKLFF.

This rearrangement joins TRBV27 to TRBJ2-3; 12 nucleotides align to TRBD1. V dropped 3 bases and J dropped 8; count of bases not matched to a gene: 6. The CDR3 totals 15 residues. Germline V lookup: CDR1 MNHEY, CDR2 SMNVEV (reference sequence). Here the CDR3 DNA reads TGTGCCAGCAGTTTCGGGACAGGGGGCGCGGGTACGCAGTATTTT. Its translation is CASSFGTGGAGTQYF.

This chain uses TRBV5-8 with TRBJ2-1; 16 positions match TRBD2. J was trimmed by 3 bases and V by 4 bases; bases with no gene match: 4. CDR3 length: 17 amino acids. Germline-derived CDR1 and CDR2 are SGHTS and YDEGEE. The CDR3 sequence is CASSPGTSGRGYNEQFF. The CDR3 DNA is TGTGCCAGCAGCCCAGGGACTAGCGGGAGGGGCTACAATGAGCAGTTCTTC.